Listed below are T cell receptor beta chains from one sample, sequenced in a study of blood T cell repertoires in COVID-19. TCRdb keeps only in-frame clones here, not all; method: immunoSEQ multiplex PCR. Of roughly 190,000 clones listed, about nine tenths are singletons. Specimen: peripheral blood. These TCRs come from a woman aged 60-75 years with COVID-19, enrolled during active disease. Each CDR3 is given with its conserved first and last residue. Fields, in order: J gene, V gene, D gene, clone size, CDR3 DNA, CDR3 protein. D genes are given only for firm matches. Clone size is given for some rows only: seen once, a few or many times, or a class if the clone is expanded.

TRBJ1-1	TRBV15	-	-	TGTGCCACCAGCAGACAGCGTGATGCTAGTCACACTGAAGCTTTCTTT	CATSRQRDASHTEAFF
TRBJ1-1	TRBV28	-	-	TGTGCCAGCAGTTTATCGTCGAGGGGAGGCACTGAAGCTTTCTTT	CASSLSSRGGTEAFF
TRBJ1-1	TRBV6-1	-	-	TGTGCCAGCAGTGAAGACGGACACGCGACCACTGAAGCTTTCTTT	CASSEDGHATTEAFF
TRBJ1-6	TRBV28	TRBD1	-	TGTGCCAGCAGTATGGACAGGGTCTCCTATAATTCACCCCTCCACTTT	CASSMDRVSYNSPLHF
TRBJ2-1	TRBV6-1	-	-	TGTGCCAGCAGGTCAACACTAGCTTACAATGAGCAGTTCTTC	CASRSTLAYNEQFF
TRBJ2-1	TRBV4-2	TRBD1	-	TGTGCCAGCAGCCGGCCTGGGACAGGGGGCAGGAATGAGCAGTTCTTC	CASSRPGTGGRNEQFF
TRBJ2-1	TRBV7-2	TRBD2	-	TGTGCCAGCAGCTTAGCGGGGTCGGGAGGGCAGAATGAGCAGTTCTTC	CASSLAGSGGQNEQFF
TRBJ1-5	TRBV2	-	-	TGTGCCAGCAGTGTGGAACAGGGCGCTCAGCCCCAGCATTTT	CASSVEQGAQPQHF
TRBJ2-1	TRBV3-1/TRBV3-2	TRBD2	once	TGTGCCAGCAGCTTGCCAAGAGGACTAGGAAACAATGAGCAGTTCTTC	CASSLPRGLGNNEQFF
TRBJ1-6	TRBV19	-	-	TGTGCCAGTCGGGAGCCTAATTCACCCCTCCACTTT	CASREPNSPLHF
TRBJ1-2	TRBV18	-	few	TGTGCCAGCTTCACCGTGGCAGGCTATGGCTACACCTTC	CASFTVAGYGYTF
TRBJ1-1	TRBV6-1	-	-	TGTGCCAGCAGTGAAGGGGGCTTTGAAGCTTTCTTT	CASSEGGFEAFF
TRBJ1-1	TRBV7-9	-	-	TGTGCCAGCAGCCCCAGGGCGCTGAACACTGAAGCTTTCTTT	CASSPRALNTEAFF
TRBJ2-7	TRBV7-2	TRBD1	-	TGTGCCAGCAGCTCAGCCCCCGGACAGGTCCACGAGCAGTACTTC	CASSSAPGQVHEQYF
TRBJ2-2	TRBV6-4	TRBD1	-	TGTGCCAGCAGTCCAGACGGACAGGGTCCAAACACCGGGGAGCTGTTTTTT	CASSPDGQGPNTGELFF
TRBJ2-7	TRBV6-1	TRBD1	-	TGTGCCAGCAGGGCGACAGGGGGGAACGAGCAGTACTTC	CASRATGGNEQYF
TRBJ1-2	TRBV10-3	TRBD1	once	TGTGCCATCAGGTCGGGACAGCCTAACTATGGCTACACCTTC	CAIRSGQPNYGYTF
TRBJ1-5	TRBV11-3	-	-	TGTGCCAGCAGCTTAGATGCCAGGGGCCATAGCAATCAGCCCCAGCATTTT	CASSLDARGHSNQPQHF
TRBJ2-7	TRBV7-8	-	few	TGTGCCAGCAGCTCTTTATACGAGCAGTACTTC	CASSSLYEQYF
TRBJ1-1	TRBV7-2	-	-	TGTGCCAGCAGCCCTCTGAGGGGGACTGAAGCTTTCTTT	CASSPLRGTEAFF
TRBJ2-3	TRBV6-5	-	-	TGTGCCAGCAGTTCAATGACAGATACGCAGTATTTT	CASSSMTDTQYF
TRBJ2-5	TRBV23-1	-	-	TGCGCCAGCAGTCACCTTCTTGGCCCTGAGAGGGGGAGAGGGGAAGAGACCCAGTACTTC	CASSHLLGPERGRGEETQYF
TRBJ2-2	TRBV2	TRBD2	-	TGTGCCAGCAGACATGGGGGGGCGAACACCGGGGAGCTGTTTTTT	CASRHGGANTGELFF
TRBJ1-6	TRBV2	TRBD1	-	TGTGCCAGCGGACAGGGCTTCTATAATTCACCCCTCCACTTT	CASGQGFYNSPLHF
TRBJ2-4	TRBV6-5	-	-	TGTGCCAGCAGTCCCCTAAACAGGGACATTCAGTACTTC	CASSPLNRDIQYF
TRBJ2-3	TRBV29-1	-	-	TGCAGCGATAAAGGGGGAGATACGCAGTATTTT	CSDKGGDTQYF
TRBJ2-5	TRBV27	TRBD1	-	TGTGCCAGCAGTAAGGGGACAGGGATCGAGACCCAGTACTTC	CASSKGTGIETQYF
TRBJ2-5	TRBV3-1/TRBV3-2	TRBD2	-	TGTGCCAGCAGCCCCAAGCGGGAGCACCCAGGGGAGACCCAGTACTTC	CASSPKREHPGETQYF
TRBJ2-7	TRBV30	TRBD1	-	TGTGCCTGGAGTGTATGGGTGGGACAGGGGAATTACGAGCAGTACTTC	CAWSVWVGQGNYEQYF
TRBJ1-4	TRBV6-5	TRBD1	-	TGTGCCAGCATAAGGGACAGCATCAATGAAAAACTGTTTTTT	CASIRDSINEKLFF
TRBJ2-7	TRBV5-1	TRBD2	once	TGCGCCAGCAGACCCGGGACTAGCGGGCCCTACGAGCAGTACTTC	CASRPGTSGPYEQYF
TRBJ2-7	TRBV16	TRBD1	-	TGTGCCAGCATCCAGACAGGGGGGTACGAGCAGTACTTC	CASIQTGGYEQYF
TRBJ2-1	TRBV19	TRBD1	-	TGTGCCAGTAGTATAACGGACAGGGGCACCTTCTTC	CASSITDRGTFF